This T cell receptor beta chain was captured in a study of CD8+CD57+ T cells in acquired aplastic anemia (dated by TCRdb to the late 2010s). At the level of the whole study: Extracted DNA from sorted CD4+ and CD8+ cells averaged around 3.5 ug, ranging from about 0.18 to 27.4 ug. A CD8+CD57+ expansion meant a frequency higher than the mean frequency seen in healthy subjects.

Genomic DNA served as template for TCR beta VDJ combination and CDR3 sequence profiling. TCR repertoire sequencing was run on an Illumina HiSeq 2000. The study's own analysis went as follows. Repertoire assessment relied on Simpson's diversity index, CDR3 size and DJ length profiles, and TRBV/TRBJ rearrangement plots. Whichever DNA sequence was most abundant in the deep sequencing data was defined as the immunodominant clone. CDR3 amino acid sequences were checked for sharing between subjects and were compared against published repertoires and the VDJdb database. TCRdb handled the public reads itself, with Q25 trimming in fastp and clone calling in MiXCR, and kept productive beta chains. CDR3 protein duplicates are merged, each entry listing the most common genes and DNA. V and J calls and clone size were set by TCRdb, not the authors. For this sample there are approximately 470,000 distinct CDR3 sequences; around a third appear just once. The leading ten clones occupy 0.8% to 0.85% of the sample.

On the study overall, not on this receptor specifically: About 28 CD8+ CDR3 sequences were found in both patients and controls but appeared to be highly expressed in patients and within the immunodominant clones of the patients. No significant difference in CD8+ Simpson's diversity was found between patients and healthy controls (P=0.060).

The patients picked for sequencing were ones in whom flow cytometry had shown an expansion of CD8+CD57+ cells. Every patient had a diagnosis of severe acquired aplastic anemia based on International Study of Aplastic Anemia and Agranulocytosis and Camitta criteria. No patient had received any therapy when blood was sampled. In the study, sorted CD4+ and CD8+ blood T cells from patients with severe aplastic anemia and from healthy subjects underwent deep sequencing of TCR repertoires. Patients were enrolled under clinicaltrials.gov protocols 00001620, 01623167, 00001397, 00071045, 00081523 and 00961064 in the USA. Ficoll-Paque density gradient centrifugation was used to isolate peripheral blood mononuclear cells. CD4+ and CD8+ T cells were sorted by FACS or magnetic beads before DNA extraction. This clonotype occurred a few times. The antigen it binds to is not known. The junction departs from the called germline gene at one end, perhaps through a read error.

CDR1 and CDR2 (ENHRY, SYGVKD) derive from the germline V gene. The CDR3 covers 15 residues, taking in both the cysteine and the phenylalanine. This entry keeps only the CDR3 DNA: 45 bases, framed from base 1. This TCR was sampled from a human donor with aplastic anemia. Rearrangement joined TRBV10-3 to TRBJ1-3, with TRBD1 as a weak D call on 5 bases. Sequencing used sorted CD4+, CD8+, or CD8+CD57+ T cells (not recorded which) from PBMCs. The base sequence is TGTGCCAGCAGTTACCAGGGTGTAGGTGGAAACACCATATATTTT. This is translated as CASSYQGVGGNTIYF.